A selection of T cell receptor beta chains follows, all from one sample in a study of blood T cell repertoires in COVID-19. Method: immunoSEQ multiplex PCR; TCRdb's copy keeps in-frame clones and lacks some. Of roughly 250,000 clones in the sample, approximately 81% are singletons; the top ten hold around 3.2%. Sequencing input: peripheral blood. The receptors were gathered from a woman in her sixties with active or convalescent COVID-19. Each CDR3 is given with its conserved first and last residue.

V,CDR3
TRBV5-4,CASSWEEIGYTF
TRBV19,CASSGTGIYGYTF
TRBV5-4,CASSLGGSTNEKLFF
TRBV10-3,CAISEGRQGMGGYTF
TRBV7-3,CASSPGISGANVLTF
TRBV18,CASSQGYQPQHF
TRBV7-2,CASRPINRGGNTEAFF
TRBV2,CASSFQGQDGAKNIQYF
TRBV24-1,CATSDGQGTDTQYF
TRBV5-4,CASSLGAGPLSGNTIYF
TRBV9,CASSVAGLAGGPDEQFF
TRBV23-1,CASSPPPWTTESLNEQFF
TRBV4-3,CASSQDVDRNLAAYNEQFF
TRBV5-1,CASSLPSYNEQFF
TRBV7-2,CASSLSTGGGYEQYF
TRBV5-1,CASTWTENTEAFF
TRBV7-8,CASSLRQDQPRHF
TRBV4-1,CASSQETFSSYEQYF
TRBV2,CASVTDGKLFF
TRBV10-1,CASSESRQAFYSNQPQHF
TRBV29-1,CSVESSRGYTF
TRBV18,CASSPAGLLSRYSYEQYF
TRBV9,CASSVDGTGINYGYTF
TRBV7-2,CASSLPGEYGYTF
TRBV14,CASSLLRYGYTF
TRBV5-6,CASSFGTDNQPQHF